Listed below are T cell receptor beta chains from one sample, sequenced in a study of PD-1 blockade in classical Hodgkin lymphoma. Here immunoSEQ multiplex PCR was the method, and the copy in TCRdb shows in-frame clones only, minus some. This table holds about 46,000 clones, around 80% found once. Sequencing used peripheral blood mononuclear cells (PBMCs), obtained before the second cycle of nivolumab. The receptors were gathered from a human donor with classical Hodgkin lymphoma. The CDR3 runs from the conserved cysteine through the conserved F or W. Each record gives: clone size, D gene, V gene, J gene, CDR3 DNA, CDR3 protein. D genes are given only for firm matches. Rows give clone size only sometimes, using once, few, many, or a class for an expanded clone.

abundance: -; d_gene: -; v_gene: TRBV7-8; j_gene: TRBJ2-7; CDR3nt: TGTGCCAGCAGCCACTCTGGGGCTTTATACGAGCAGTACTTC; CDR3aa: CASSHSGALYEQYF
abundance: -; d_gene: -; v_gene: TRBV5-6; j_gene: TRBJ2-7; CDR3nt: TGTGCCAGCAGCTTTCAGAAGTACGAGCAGTACTTC; CDR3aa: CASSFQKYEQYF
abundance: -; d_gene: TRBD2; v_gene: TRBV11-2; j_gene: TRBJ2-7; CDR3nt: TGTGCCAGCAGCTCTCTAGCGGGACAAGGGTACGAGCAGTACTTC; CDR3aa: CASSSLAGQGYEQYF
abundance: -; d_gene: TRBD2; v_gene: TRBV11-2; j_gene: TRBJ2-7; CDR3nt: TGTGCCAGCAGCTCTATAGTGGGACTAGCGGGGAAGGGCGAGCAGTACTTC; CDR3aa: CASSSIVGLAGKGEQYF
abundance: -; d_gene: -; v_gene: TRBV5-5; j_gene: TRBJ1-2; CDR3nt: TGTGCCAGCAGCTTATTCGAGGGGTATGGCTACACCTTC; CDR3aa: CASSLFEGYGYTF
abundance: -; d_gene: -; v_gene: TRBV7-2; j_gene: TRBJ2-3; CDR3nt: TGTGCCAGCAGCTTAAGGGGGGTTCGAAAATCTAGCACAGATACGCAGTATTTT; CDR3aa: CASSLRGVRKSSTDTQYF
abundance: -; d_gene: TRBD2; v_gene: TRBV6-5; j_gene: TRBJ2-3; CDR3nt: TGTGCCAGCAAGCCGGGACTAGCGAGAGATACGCAGTATTTT; CDR3aa: CASKPGLARDTQYF
abundance: -; d_gene: TRBD2; v_gene: TRBV4-2; j_gene: TRBJ2-7; CDR3nt: TGTGCCAGCAGCCTGAGTCCGGGACTAGCGGGAGGTCCAGCCTACGAGCAGTACTTC; CDR3aa: CASSLSPGLAGGPAYEQYF
abundance: once; d_gene: -; v_gene: TRBV6-1; j_gene: TRBJ1-5; CDR3nt: TGTGCCACTAAAGATGGGGTATCGGGCCCCCAGCATTTT; CDR3aa: CATKDGVSGPQHF
abundance: -; d_gene: -; v_gene: TRBV5-1; j_gene: TRBJ2-2; CDR3nt: TGCGCCAGCAGCTCGGACCTCTACACCGGGGAGCTGTTTTTT; CDR3aa: CASSSDLYTGELFF
abundance: -; d_gene: TRBD1; v_gene: TRBV19; j_gene: TRBJ2-7; CDR3nt: TGTGCCAGTAGTATGGAATTGCAGGGGGCAAGAGAGCAGTACTTC; CDR3aa: CASSMELQGAREQYF
abundance: -; d_gene: TRBD1; v_gene: TRBV6-5; j_gene: TRBJ1-2; CDR3nt: TGTGCCAGCAGTGCCCAACAGGGGACCTATGGCTACACCTTC; CDR3aa: CASSAQQGTYGYTF
abundance: once; d_gene: -; v_gene: TRBV21-1; j_gene: TRBJ2-7; CDR3nt: TGTGCCAGCAGCCTGGGACAGATCTCCTACGAGCAGTACTTC; CDR3aa: CASSLGQISYEQYF
abundance: -; d_gene: -; v_gene: TRBV4-1; j_gene: TRBJ2-7; CDR3nt: TGCGCCAGCAGCCCCCGTTGGACCCCCGAGCAGTACTTC; CDR3aa: CASSPRWTPEQYF
abundance: -; d_gene: -; v_gene: TRBV11-2; j_gene: TRBJ2-7; CDR3nt: TGTGCCAGCAGCTTAGGGCAAGTCTACGAGCAGTACTTC; CDR3aa: CASSLGQVYEQYF
abundance: -; d_gene: TRBD2; v_gene: TRBV28; j_gene: TRBJ2-7; CDR3nt: TGTGCCAGCAGTTTAAGCGGGGATGGTTCCTACGAGCAGTACTTC; CDR3aa: CASSLSGDGSYEQYF
abundance: -; d_gene: -; v_gene: TRBV6-6; j_gene: TRBJ2-7; CDR3nt: TGTGCCAGCAGCCCTGACCTCTACGAGCAGTACTTC; CDR3aa: CASSPDLYEQYF
abundance: -; d_gene: -; v_gene: TRBV25-1; j_gene: TRBJ1-2; CDR3nt: TGTGCCAGCAGTGACGGCAGGGGCGGCTATGGCTACACCTTC; CDR3aa: CASSDGRGGYGYTF
abundance: -; d_gene: TRBD2; v_gene: TRBV2; j_gene: TRBJ2-2; CDR3nt: TGTGCCAGCATCGGGACTACATACACCGGGGAGCTGTTTTTT; CDR3aa: CASIGTTYTGELFF
abundance: -; d_gene: -; v_gene: TRBV11-2; j_gene: TRBJ2-7; CDR3nt: TGTGCCAGCAGCTTAGGTCCCCGGACAGCCTACGAGCAGTACTTC; CDR3aa: CASSLGPRTAYEQYF
abundance: -; d_gene: -; v_gene: TRBV4-3; j_gene: TRBJ2-7; CDR3nt: TGCGCCAGCAGCCAAGTTGTAGGGGCCTACGAGCAGTACTTC; CDR3aa: CASSQVVGAYEQYF
abundance: -; d_gene: -; v_gene: TRBV10-2; j_gene: TRBJ1-1; CDR3nt: TGCGCCAGCAGGACAGCCTCGAACACTGAAGCTTTCTTT; CDR3aa: CASRTASNTEAFF
abundance: -; d_gene: -; v_gene: TRBV5-1; j_gene: TRBJ2-7; CDR3nt: TGCGCCAGCAGGCAAGCGGAGGGGGATCCCTACGAGCAGTACTTC; CDR3aa: CASRQAEGDPYEQYF
abundance: -; d_gene: -; v_gene: TRBV6-1; j_gene: TRBJ2-1; CDR3nt: TGTGCCAGCAGTGAATATTCGGGGAACTCCTACAATGAGCAGTTCTTC; CDR3aa: CASSEYSGNSYNEQFF
abundance: -; d_gene: -; v_gene: TRBV7-6; j_gene: TRBJ2-5; CDR3nt: TGTGCCAGCAGCTTAGTCGACAGTAGACAAGAGACCCAGTACTTC; CDR3aa: CASSLVDSRQETQYF
abundance: -; d_gene: -; v_gene: TRBV7-2; j_gene: TRBJ2-3; CDR3nt: TGTGCCAGCAGCTTCACCGGGGGCACAGATACGCAGTATTTT; CDR3aa: CASSFTGGTDTQYF
abundance: -; d_gene: TRBD1; v_gene: TRBV13; j_gene: TRBJ1-4; CDR3nt: TGTGCCAGCAGCCCGCAGGGGGAGGTGGATGCAACTAATGAAAAACTGTTTTTT; CDR3aa: CASSPQGEVDATNEKLFF
abundance: -; d_gene: -; v_gene: TRBV7-9; j_gene: TRBJ1-2; CDR3nt: TGTGCCAGCAGCTTGATGGGAAATGGCTACACCTTC; CDR3aa: CASSLMGNGYTF
abundance: -; d_gene: -; v_gene: TRBV9; j_gene: TRBJ1-1; CDR3nt: TGTGCCAGCAGCGTAGCCGGGCGGCCGGACACTGAAGCTTTCTTT; CDR3aa: CASSVAGRPDTEAFF
abundance: -; d_gene: TRBD2; v_gene: TRBV27; j_gene: TRBJ2-2; CDR3nt: TGTGCCAGCAGTTACCGCCCGGGACTAGCGGGAGAAGCCGGGGAGCTGTTTTTT; CDR3aa: CASSYRPGLAGEAGELFF
abundance: -; d_gene: -; v_gene: TRBV30; j_gene: TRBJ2-7; CDR3nt: TGTGCCTGGAGTTCAGGGAGGATTCCCTACGAGCAGTACTTC; CDR3aa: CAWSSGRIPYEQYF
abundance: -; d_gene: TRBD2; v_gene: TRBV6-6; j_gene: TRBJ2-1; CDR3nt: TGTGCCAGCAGTTTAGGACTAGCGGGAGTTGGTGAGCAGTTCTTC; CDR3aa: CASSLGLAGVGEQFF
abundance: -; d_gene: TRBD1; v_gene: TRBV27; j_gene: TRBJ1-2; CDR3nt: TGTGCCAGCAGTTCCCAGACAGGGGTCCATGGCTACACCTTC; CDR3aa: CASSSQTGVHGYTF
abundance: -; d_gene: TRBD2; v_gene: TRBV19; j_gene: TRBJ2-1; CDR3nt: TGTGCCAGTATTTTGTCGCCAGCGGGGGGGCCTTGCTACAATGAGCAGTTCTTC; CDR3aa: CASILSPAGGPCYNEQFF
abundance: -; d_gene: -; v_gene: TRBV2; j_gene: TRBJ1-6; CDR3nt: TGTGCCAGCAGTGAGGCTGGTCTCCACTTT; CDR3aa: CASSEAGLHF
abundance: -; d_gene: -; v_gene: TRBV10-3; j_gene: TRBJ1-1; CDR3nt: TGTGCCATCAGTGAGGATCCAGGGGCGAGGGTAACTGAAGCTTTCTTT; CDR3aa: CAISEDPGARVTEAFF
abundance: -; d_gene: -; v_gene: TRBV7-8; j_gene: TRBJ1-2; CDR3nt: TGTGCCAGCAGCTTAGATGGGTATGGCTACACCTTC; CDR3aa: CASSLDGYGYTF
abundance: -; d_gene: -; v_gene: TRBV21-1; j_gene: TRBJ1-3; CDR3nt: TGTGCCAGCAGCAAAGGTGGGGTGTTAGATGGAAACACCATATATTTT; CDR3aa: CASSKGGVLDGNTIYF
abundance: -; d_gene: -; v_gene: TRBV27; j_gene: TRBJ1-1; CDR3nt: TGTGCCAGCAGACAAGGTGGGAATGGGGGCAACACTGAAGCTTTCTTT; CDR3aa: CASRQGGNGGNTEAFF
abundance: -; d_gene: -; v_gene: TRBV7-9; j_gene: TRBJ1-1; CDR3nt: TGTGCCAGCAGCTTAGTGGGGGCTGAAGCTTTCTTT; CDR3aa: CASSLVGAEAFF
abundance: -; d_gene: -; v_gene: TRBV2; j_gene: TRBJ1-2; CDR3nt: TGTGCCAAACGACAGGATAACTATGGCTACACCTTC; CDR3aa: CAKRQDNYGYTF
abundance: -; d_gene: -; v_gene: TRBV5-1; j_gene: TRBJ2-7; CDR3nt: TGCGCCAGCAGCCCCGGACCCGAGAGAGACGAGCAGTACTTC; CDR3aa: CASSPGPERDEQYF
abundance: -; d_gene: TRBD2; v_gene: TRBV7-2; j_gene: TRBJ2-2; CDR3nt: TGTGCCAGCAGCCAAGTCGGGACTAGCGGCACCGGGGAGCTGTTTTTT; CDR3aa: CASSQVGTSGTGELFF
abundance: -; d_gene: -; v_gene: TRBV27; j_gene: TRBJ2-3; CDR3nt: TGTGCCAGCAGTTTAGTGGGAACACACACAGATACGCAGTATTTT; CDR3aa: CASSLVGTHTDTQYF
abundance: -; d_gene: TRBD1; v_gene: TRBV10-3; j_gene: TRBJ2-2; CDR3nt: TGTGCCAGTATTCTCGGGACAGGGAACACCGGGGAGCTGTTTTTT; CDR3aa: CASILGTGNTGELFF
abundance: few; d_gene: -; v_gene: TRBV9; j_gene: TRBJ1-1; CDR3nt: TGTGCCAGCAGCCTATCGGACGGATTGAACACTGAAGCTTTCTTT; CDR3aa: CASSLSDGLNTEAFF
abundance: -; d_gene: TRBD2; v_gene: TRBV7-8; j_gene: TRBJ2-5; CDR3nt: TGTGCCAGCAGCCCACGGGGAGCGGGAGGGGAGACCCAGTACTTC; CDR3aa: CASSPRGAGGETQYF
abundance: -; d_gene: -; v_gene: TRBV29-1; j_gene: TRBJ1-2; CDR3nt: TGCAGCGTTGCGGGGACGGTAAAGTCCTCTTTCTATGGCTACACCTTC; CDR3aa: CSVAGTVKSSFYGYTF
abundance: -; d_gene: -; v_gene: TRBV9; j_gene: TRBJ2-7; CDR3nt: TGTGCCAGCAGCGCCCCTGTCCTGGGGAGCCTCAACGAGCAGTACTTC; CDR3aa: CASSAPVLGSLNEQYF
abundance: -; d_gene: TRBD1; v_gene: TRBV19; j_gene: TRBJ1-2; CDR3nt: TGTGCCAGTAGTATGGACAGGGGGGTTAACTATGGCTACACCTTC; CDR3aa: CASSMDRGVNYGYTF
abundance: -; d_gene: -; v_gene: TRBV19; j_gene: TRBJ2-3; CDR3nt: TGTGCCAGTAGCAGAGGGGACCCCACAGATACGCAGTATTTT; CDR3aa: CASSRGDPTDTQYF
abundance: -; d_gene: TRBD2; v_gene: TRBV7-2; j_gene: TRBJ2-5; CDR3nt: TGTGCCAGCAGGGCGGTTAGCGGGAGGCTCCAGGAGACCCAGTACTTC; CDR3aa: CASRAVSGRLQETQYF
abundance: -; d_gene: -; v_gene: TRBV4-3; j_gene: TRBJ1-2; CDR3nt: TGCGCCAGCAGCCCCGCGGGGGCCTGGGATGGCTACACCTTC; CDR3aa: CASSPAGAWDGYTF
abundance: -; d_gene: TRBD1; v_gene: TRBV18; j_gene: TRBJ1-2; CDR3nt: TGTGCCAGCTCACCATCCCCCCAGGGGGCGAGGTACGCGTATGGCTACACCTTC; CDR3aa: CASSPSPQGARYAYGYTF
abundance: -; d_gene: -; v_gene: TRBV4-1; j_gene: TRBJ1-4; CDR3nt: TGCGCCAGCAGCCAAGTGAGTGAAAAACTGTTTTTT; CDR3aa: CASSQVSEKLFF